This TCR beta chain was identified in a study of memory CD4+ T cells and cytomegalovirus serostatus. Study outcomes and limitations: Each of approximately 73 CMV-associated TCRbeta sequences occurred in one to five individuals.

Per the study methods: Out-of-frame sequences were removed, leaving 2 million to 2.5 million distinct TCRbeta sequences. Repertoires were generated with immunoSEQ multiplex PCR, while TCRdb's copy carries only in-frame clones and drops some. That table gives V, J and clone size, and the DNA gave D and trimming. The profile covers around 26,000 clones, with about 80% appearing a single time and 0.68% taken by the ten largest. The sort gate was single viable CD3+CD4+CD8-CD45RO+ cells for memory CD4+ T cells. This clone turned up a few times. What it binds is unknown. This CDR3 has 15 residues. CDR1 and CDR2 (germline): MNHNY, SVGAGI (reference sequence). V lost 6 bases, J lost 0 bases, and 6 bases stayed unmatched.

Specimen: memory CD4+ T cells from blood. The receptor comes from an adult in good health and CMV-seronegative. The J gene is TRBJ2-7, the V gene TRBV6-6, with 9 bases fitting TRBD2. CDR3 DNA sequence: TGTGCCAGCAGCAAGACTAGCGGTTCCTCCTACGAGCAGTACTTC. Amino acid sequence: CASSKTSGSSYEQYF.